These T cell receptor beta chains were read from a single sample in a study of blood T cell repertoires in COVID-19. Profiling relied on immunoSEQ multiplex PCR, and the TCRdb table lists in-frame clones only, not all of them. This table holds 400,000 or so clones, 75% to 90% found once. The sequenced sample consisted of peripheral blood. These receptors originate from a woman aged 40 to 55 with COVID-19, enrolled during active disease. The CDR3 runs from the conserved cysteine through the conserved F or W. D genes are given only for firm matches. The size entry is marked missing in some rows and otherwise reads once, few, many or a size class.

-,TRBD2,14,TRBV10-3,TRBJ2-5,TGTGCCACCAATAGCGGGGGGGCCCAAGAGACCCAGTACTTC,CATNSGGAQETQYF
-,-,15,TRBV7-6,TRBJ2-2,TGTGCCAGCAGTCGCAGCGGACCTAACACCGGGGAGCTGTTTTTT,CASSRSGPNTGELFF
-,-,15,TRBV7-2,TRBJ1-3,TGTGCCAGCAGCTTGCAGGCCTTTCCTGGAAACACCATATATTTT,CASSLQAFPGNTIYF
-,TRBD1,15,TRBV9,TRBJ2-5,TGTGCCAGCAGCCTCCGGGACAGGGCCGGGGAGACCCAGTACTTC,CASSLRDRAGETQYF
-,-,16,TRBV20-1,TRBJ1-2,TGCAGTGCTAGTATGCCAGGAAGCCTCCTAATCTATGGCTACACCTTC,CSASMPGSLLIYGYTF
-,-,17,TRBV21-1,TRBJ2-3,TGTGCCAGCAGCAAAGTACGCGGCGGAACTAGCACAGATACGCAGTATTTT,CASSKVRGGTSTDTQYF
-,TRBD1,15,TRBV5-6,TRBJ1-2,TGTGCCAGCAGCTTGGAAGGGACAGCCATCGGTGGCTACACCTTC,CASSLEGTAIGGYTF
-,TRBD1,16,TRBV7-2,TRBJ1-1,TGTGCCAGCAGCTTAGAGGACAGGGGGCTGAGGACTGAAGCTTTCTTT,CASSLEDRGLRTEAFF
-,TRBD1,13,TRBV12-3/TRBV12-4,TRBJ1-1,TGTGCCAGCAGTTTCGTCAGGACAGGGTTGACTTTCTTT,CASSFVRTGLTFF
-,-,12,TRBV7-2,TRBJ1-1,TGTGCCAGCTTACAGGGGAACACTGAAGCTTTCTTT,CASLQGNTEAFF
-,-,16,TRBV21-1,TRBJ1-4,TGTGCCAGCAGCAAATGGTTCGACAGGGTCGGCGAAAAACTGTTTTTT,CASSKWFDRVGEKLFF
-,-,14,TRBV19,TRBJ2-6,TGTGCCAGTAGTAACGGGACTGGGGCCAACGTCCTGACTTTC,CASSNGTGANVLTF
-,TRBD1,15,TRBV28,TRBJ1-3,TGTGCCAGCAGTCCGGACAGGGGCGCTGGAAACACCATATATTTT,CASSPDRGAGNTIYF
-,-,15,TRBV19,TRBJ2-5,TGTGCCAGTAGTAGGGGACGGGGGGCGAGGGAGACCCAGTACTTC,CASSRGRGARETQYF
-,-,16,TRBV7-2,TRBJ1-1,TGTGCCAGCAGCTTCGGGTCCCCGGGGTCGAACACTGAAGCTTTCTTT,CASSFGSPGSNTEAFF
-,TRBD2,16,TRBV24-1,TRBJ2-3,TGTGCCACCAGTGACCCTAGCGGCTCTCACACAGATACGCAGTATTTT,CATSDPSGSHTDTQYF
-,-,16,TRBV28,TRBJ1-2,TGTGCCAGCAGTTTAGCATCAGGGGTTCTCGGCTATGGCTACACCTTC,CASSLASGVLGYGYTF
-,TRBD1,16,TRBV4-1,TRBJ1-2,TGCGCCAGCAGGACTCTGGGGACAGGGCGGGCCTATGGCTACACCTTC,CASRTLGTGRAYGYTF
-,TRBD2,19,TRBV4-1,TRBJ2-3,TGCGCCAGCAGCCAAGTGGTTAAAGCGGGAGGGCCTCGGGCAGATACGCAGTATTTT,CASSQVVKAGGPRADTQYF
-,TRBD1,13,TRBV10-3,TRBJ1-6,TGTGCCACACGGGACAGGGGGGATTCACCCCTCCACTTT,CATRDRGDSPLHF
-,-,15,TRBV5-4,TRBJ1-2,TGTGCCAGCAGCTCACCTCGGGATTACAACTATGGCTACACCTTC,CASSSPRDYNYGYTF
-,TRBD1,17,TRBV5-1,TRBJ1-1,TGCGCCAGCAGCCTAGGACAGGGAATAATGAAGAACACTGAAGCTTTCTTT,CASSLGQGIMKNTEAFF
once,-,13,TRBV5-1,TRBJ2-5,TGCGCCAGCAGCTTGAGAGACCAAGAGACCCAGTACTTC,CASSLRDQETQYF
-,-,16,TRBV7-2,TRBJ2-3,TGTGCCAGCAGCTATTCCCCGGGGAGAGGACCGGATACGCAGTATTTT,CASSYSPGRGPDTQYF
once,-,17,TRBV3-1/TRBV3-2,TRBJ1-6,TGTGCCAGCAGCCAAGAGATAGAAGCCAACGCAAATTCACCCCTCCACTTT,CASSQEIEANANSPLHF
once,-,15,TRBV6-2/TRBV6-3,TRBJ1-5,TGTGCCAGCAGTTACGGGTCCCGGGGGAATCAGCCCCAGCATTTT,CASSYGSRGNQPQHF
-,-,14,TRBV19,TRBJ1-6,TGTGCCAGTAGTATATCAGAGGCGAGTTCACCCCTCCACTTT,CASSISEASSPLHF
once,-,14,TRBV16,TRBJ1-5,TGTGCCAGCAGCCAGGGCTCCTACAATCAGCCCCAGCATTTT,CASSQGSYNQPQHF
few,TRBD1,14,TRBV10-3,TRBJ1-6,TGTGCCATCAGTGAGAGACAGGGGAATTCACCCCTCCACTTT,CAISERQGNSPLHF
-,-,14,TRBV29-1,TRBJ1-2,TGCAGCGTTGAAGATGCAGTCCCCTACTATGGCTACACCTTC,CSVEDAVPYYGYTF
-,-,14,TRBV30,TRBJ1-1,TGTGCCTGGAGTGGCCGAAGACAGAACACTGAAGCTTTCTTT,CAWSGRRQNTEAFF
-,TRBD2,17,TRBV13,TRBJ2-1,TGTGCCAGCAGCTTCAGGACTAGCGGGGGGGCCGGGAATGAGCAGTTCTTC,CASSFRTSGGAGNEQFF
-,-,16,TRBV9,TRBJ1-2,TGTGCCAGCAGCCCAACGACAGGCTCAGCTAACTATGGCTACACCTTC,CASSPTTGSANYGYTF
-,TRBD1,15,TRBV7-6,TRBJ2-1,TGTGCCAGCAGCTCAACAGGGGATCGGTACAATGAGCAGTTCTTC,CASSSTGDRYNEQFF
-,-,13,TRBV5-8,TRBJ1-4,TGTGCCAGCAGCTTGGAACGGGGAGAAAAACTGTTTTTT,CASSLERGEKLFF